Following are 6 T cell receptor beta chains from one sample sequenced in a study of regulatory T cells in long-lasting Graves disease. Time point reported: newly diagnosed GD, antithyroid drugs for less than 3 months. From RNA extracted from PBMCs, the TCR library was made. Arm-PCR of CDR3 regions with iRepertoire HTBI primers generated TCR beta libraries. In TCRdb, the multiplex PCR reads were re-called with MiXCR into one record per CDR3 protein. This sample carries roughly 380,000 distinct CDR3 sequences, 15% to 17% of them seen once, and the ten largest clones take 22%. The sample consisted of peripheral blood mononuclear cells (PBMCs), taken at new diagnosis, from a patient treated with antithyroid drugs. These receptors originate from a female donor with Graves disease.

This clonotype was seen ten or more times. DNA of the CDR3: TGTGCCAGCAGCAAGCTAGCGGGAGGGACTTCCTACGAGCAGTACTTC. Protein product: CASSKLAGGTSYEQYF. The chain has TRBV7-2 and TRBJ2-7; TRBD2 matches 12 bases. V gave up 5 bases and J gave up 1 base; unmatched junction bases: 6. The V gene's germline CDR1 is SGHTA and CDR2 FQGNSA. The CDR3 is 16 residues long.

This rearrangement joins TRBV27 to TRBJ2-2, with D perhaps matching TRBD1 (7 bases). The V gene's germline CDR1 is MNHEY and CDR2 SMNVEV (reference sequence). The CDR3 totals 15 residues. The ends were cut back, 3 bases at V and 4 bases at J, with 12 bases in the middle. CDR3: CASSFSQGGTGELFF. The CDR3 nucleotides read TGTGCCAGCAGTTTTAGCCAGGGGGGCACCGGGGAGCTGTTTTTT.

The chain has TRBV6-4 and TRBJ1-3; D uncertain. This CDR3 contains 16 residues. V dropped 0 bases and J dropped 2 bases, with 11 bases sitting between them. Germline CDR1 is MRHNA and CDR2 is SNTAGT. The CDR3 reads CASSDSCLRPGNTIYF. CDR3 bases: TGTGCCAGCAGTGACTCGTGTCTTCGCCCTGGAAACACCATATATTTT.

This clonotype has at least ten counts. The chain employs TRBV28 and TRBJ2-7; the D gene is possibly TRBD1 (5 bases). Germline V gene lookup returns CDR1 MDHEN and CDR2 SYDVKM. The CDR3 is made up of 14 amino acids. The germline V and J ends were trimmed by 4 bases and 0 bases, with 10 bases remaining between them. As DNA, the CDR3 is TGTGCCAGCAGTTCAGGGTTAAGCTCCTACGAGCAGTACTTC. As protein: CASSSGLSSYEQYF.

The gene calls are TRBV25-1 and TRBJ1-1; D gene uncertain. Germline V lookup: CDR1 MGHDK, CDR2 SYGVNS. CDR3 length: 13 residues. V gave up 6 bases and J gave up 4 bases, with 12 bases separating them. CDR3 DNA sequence: TGTGCCAGCAGCGAGGGTTGGGCCACTGAAGCTTTCTTT. Amino acids: CASSEGWATEAFF.

The V and J genes are TRBV28 and TRBJ2-7; 7 nucleotides align to TRBD2. Germline V CDR1 and CDR2: MDHEN, SYDVKM. Trimming at V came to 8 bases and at J to 2 bases, leaving 6 bases not matched to a gene. This CDR3 spans 13 amino acids. CDR3 DNA: TGTGCCAGCGGGGGGGGAGGGCCCTACGAGCAGTACTTC. Translating gives CASGGGGPYEQYF.